This T cell receptor (beta chain) comes out of a study of T cells in Graves' hyperthyroidism and ophthalmopathy. TCR beta CDR3 regions were amplified from RNA. HTBI primers drove first-round RT-PCR of the TCR CDR3. TCRdb reprocessed the multiplex PCR reads with MiXCR, giving one entry per CDR3 protein. The profile shows about 600,000 distinct CDR3 sequences, more than 15% of them singletons. CDR1 and CDR2 (germline): MDHEN, SYDVKM. The CDR3 is 15 residues long. With 3 bases clipped from V and 4 bases from J, the junction kept 5 bases outside the gene matches. This clonotype came up many times. The sequence came from a woman aged 40 to 55 with Graves' ophthalmopathy. Sequenced input: blood. J is TRBJ2-1 and V is TRBV28, with 8 bases lining up with TRBD1. The CDR3 nucleotides read TGTGCCAGCAGTTTTACGGGACAGGAATACAATGAGCAGTTCTTC. Amino acids: CASSFTGQEYNEQFF.